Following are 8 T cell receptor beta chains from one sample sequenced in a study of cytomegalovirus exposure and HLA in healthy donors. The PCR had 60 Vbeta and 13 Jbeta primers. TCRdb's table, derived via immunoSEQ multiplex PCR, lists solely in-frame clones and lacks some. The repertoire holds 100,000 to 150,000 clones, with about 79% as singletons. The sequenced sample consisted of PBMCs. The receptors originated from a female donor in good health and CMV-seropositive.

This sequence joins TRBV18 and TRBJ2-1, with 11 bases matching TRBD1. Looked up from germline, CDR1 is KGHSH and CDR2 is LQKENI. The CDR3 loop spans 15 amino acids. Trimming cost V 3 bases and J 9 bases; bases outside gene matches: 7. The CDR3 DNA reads TGTGCCAGCTCACCCTGGACAGGGGGCAGAGGTGAGCAGTTCTTC. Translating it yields CASSPWTGGRGEQFF.

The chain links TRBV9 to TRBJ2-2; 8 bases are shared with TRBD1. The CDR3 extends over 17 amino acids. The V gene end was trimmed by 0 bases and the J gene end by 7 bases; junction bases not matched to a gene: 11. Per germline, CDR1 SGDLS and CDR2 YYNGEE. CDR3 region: CASSVAPIQGADGELFF. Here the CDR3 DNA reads TGTGCCAGCAGCGTAGCCCCGATCCAGGGGGCAGACGGGGAGCTGTTTTTT.

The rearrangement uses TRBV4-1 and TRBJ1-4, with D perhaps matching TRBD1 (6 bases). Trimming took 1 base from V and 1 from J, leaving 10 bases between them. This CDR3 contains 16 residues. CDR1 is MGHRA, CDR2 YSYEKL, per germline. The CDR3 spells CASSQGGGRTNEKLFF. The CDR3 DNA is TGCGCCAGCAGCCAAGGGGGGGGCAGAACTAATGAAAAACTGTTTTTT.

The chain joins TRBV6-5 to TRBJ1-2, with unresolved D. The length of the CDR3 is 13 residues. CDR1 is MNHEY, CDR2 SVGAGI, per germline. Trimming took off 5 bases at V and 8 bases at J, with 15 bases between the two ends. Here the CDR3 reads CASSPFNGRGYTF. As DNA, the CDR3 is TGTGCCAGCAGTCCTTTTAACGGTAGAGGCTACACCTTC.

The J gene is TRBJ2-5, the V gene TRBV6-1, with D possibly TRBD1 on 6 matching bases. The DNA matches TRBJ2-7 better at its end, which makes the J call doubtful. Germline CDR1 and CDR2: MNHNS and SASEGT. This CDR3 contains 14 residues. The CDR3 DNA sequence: TGTGCCAGCAGCCTTGAACAGGGTGTGGGCGAGCAGTACTTC. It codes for CASSLEQGVGEQYF.

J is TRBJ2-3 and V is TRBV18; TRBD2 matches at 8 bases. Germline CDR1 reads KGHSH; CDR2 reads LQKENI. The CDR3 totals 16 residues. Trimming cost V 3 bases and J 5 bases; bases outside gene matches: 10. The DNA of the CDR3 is TGTGCCAGCTCACCCCGCGGGCGGGAGGCGGTAGATACGCAGTATTTT. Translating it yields CASSPRGREAVDTQYF.

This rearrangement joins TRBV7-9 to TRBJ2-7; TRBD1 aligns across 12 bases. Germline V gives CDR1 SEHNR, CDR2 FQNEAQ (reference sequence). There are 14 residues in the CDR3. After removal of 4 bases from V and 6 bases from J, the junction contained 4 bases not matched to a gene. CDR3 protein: CASSSGTGGFEQYF. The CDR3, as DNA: TGTGCCAGCAGCTCCGGGACAGGGGGCTTCGAGCAGTACTTC.

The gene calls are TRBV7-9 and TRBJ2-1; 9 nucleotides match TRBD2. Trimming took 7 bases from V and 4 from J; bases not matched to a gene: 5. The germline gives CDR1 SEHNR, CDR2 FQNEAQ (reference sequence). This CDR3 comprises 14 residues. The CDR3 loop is CASKFSGRYNEQFF. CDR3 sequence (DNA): TGTGCCAGCAAATTTAGCGGGAGATACAATGAGCAGTTCTTC.